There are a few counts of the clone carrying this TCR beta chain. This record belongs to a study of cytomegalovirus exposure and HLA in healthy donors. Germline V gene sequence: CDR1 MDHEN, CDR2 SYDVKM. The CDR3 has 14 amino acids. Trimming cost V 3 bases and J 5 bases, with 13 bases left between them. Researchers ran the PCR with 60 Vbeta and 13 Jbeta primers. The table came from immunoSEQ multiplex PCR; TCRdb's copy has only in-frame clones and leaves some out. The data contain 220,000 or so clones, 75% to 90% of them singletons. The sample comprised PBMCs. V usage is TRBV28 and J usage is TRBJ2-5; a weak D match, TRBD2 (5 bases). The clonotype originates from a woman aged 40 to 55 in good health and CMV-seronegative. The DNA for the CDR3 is TGTGCCAGCAGTTTCCGTTGGGAGTTGGAGACCCAGTACTTC. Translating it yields CASSFRWELETQYF. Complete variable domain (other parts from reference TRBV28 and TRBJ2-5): DVKVTQSSRYLVKRTGEKVFLECVQDMDHENMFWYRQDPGLGLRLIYFSYDVKMKEKGDIPEGYSVSREKKERFSLILESASTNQTSMYLCASSFRWELETQYFGPGTRLLVL.